Given below is one TCR beta chain in context. Its recognized antigen is unknown. Per-base qualities were not stored, and no clone one base away is much larger. These data originate in a study of blood T cell repertoires in COVID-19 (TCRdb year 2020). Broadly, across the study: Samples covering the acute and convalescent phases of COVID-19 were provided by collaborators in the United States, Italy and Spain. Samples were obtained from the ongoing ImmuneRACE study (first 160 participants) and from over a thousand subjects provided by 6 global collaborators. A de-identified subject ID, COVID-19 status, age in years and sex were almost always included in the sample metadata. Deeply sampled blood TCRbeta repertoires from subjects exposed to, actively infected with, or recovered from COVID-19 were included in the dataset. The repertoires were released in a freely available public database meant as a resource for research on the immune response to SARS-CoV-2. HLA class I and class II types, where available, came from metadata supplied by the sample provider rather than from assay-based typing. The material from the prospective study consisted of cDNA or gDNA derived from T cells, B-cell-depleted T cells, or PBMCs. Summary of the overall study and its limitations: How much clinical and demographic metadata was included differed by source and by participant, and the metadata was provided uncurated.

TCRbeta CDR3 regions were amplified from genomic DNA using the immunoSEQ Assay, a bias-controlled multiplex PCR. Turning to the authors' computational methods: Nucleated cell counts per sample were estimated from amplification of reference gene primers within the assay. Sequence reads were collapsed and filtered to measure the absolute abundance of every unique TCRbeta CDR3 rearrangement. For each sample, productive Simpson clonality was calculated as the square root of Simpson's diversity index over productive rearrangements. TCRdb stores this immuneACCESS table with in-frame sequences only. Part of the clones is absent; in the studies checked, under half of the shortfall reflects unresolved V genes, and no reason is known for the rest. Clonal size and the V and J genes are those of that table, whereas D and trimming came from the DNA. The sample table holds about 160,000 clones, of which around 82% were seen once. The top ten clones comprise under 12% of the sample.

The CDR3 covers 14 residues, taking in both the cysteine and the phenylalanine. The kept DNA is CDR3 alone, 42 bases in frame from the first base. Relative to germline, V is 6 bases shorter and J is 0 bases shorter, with 8 bases between their ends. The germline V gene encodes CDR1 ENHRY and CDR2 SYGVKD. Each collaborating institution followed its own protocols to collect whole blood in K2EDTA tubes. For TCRbeta analysis, collaborators shipped samples in one of three forms: frozen whole blood, isolated PBMCs, or DNA extracted from either of those sample types. The chain links TRBV10-3 with TRBJ1-4; a tentative D call is TRBD1 (6 bases match). The sequence was collected from an elderly woman with active or convalescent COVID-19. The material sequenced was peripheral blood. Here is the DNA: TGTGCCATCAGGACAGGCGCAACTAATGAAAAACTGTTTTTT. Protein translation: CAIRTGATNEKLFF.